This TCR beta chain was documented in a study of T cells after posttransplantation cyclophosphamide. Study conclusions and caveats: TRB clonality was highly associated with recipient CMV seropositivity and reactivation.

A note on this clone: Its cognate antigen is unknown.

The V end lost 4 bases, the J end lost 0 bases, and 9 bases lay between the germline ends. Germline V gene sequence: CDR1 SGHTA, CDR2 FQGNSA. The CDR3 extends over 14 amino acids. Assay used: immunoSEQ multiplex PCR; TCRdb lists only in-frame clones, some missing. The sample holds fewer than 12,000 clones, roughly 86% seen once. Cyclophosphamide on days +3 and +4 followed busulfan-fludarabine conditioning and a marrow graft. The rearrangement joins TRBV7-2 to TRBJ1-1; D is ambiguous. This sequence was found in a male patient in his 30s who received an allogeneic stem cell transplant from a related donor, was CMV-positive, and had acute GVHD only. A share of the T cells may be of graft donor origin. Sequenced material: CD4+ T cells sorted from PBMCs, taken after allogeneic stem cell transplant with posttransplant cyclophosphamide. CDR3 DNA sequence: TGTGCCAGCAGCTGGGCAGCCTTGAACACTGAAGCTTTCTTT. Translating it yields CASSWAALNTEAFF.